The rows below give T cell receptor beta chains drawn from one sample of a study of T cell repertoires in cytomegalovirus infection. Their antigens are not known. In TCRdb, the reads were re-called with MiXCR into one record per CDR3 protein. In the table there are around 500,000 distinct CDR3 sequences, under 55% of which are singletons. The sample was cultured PBMCs, taken from culture after CMV antigen stimulation. These receptors all stem from a human donor in good health (CMV status not recorded). Some clones in this sample may be carry-over from other donors' samples. CDR3s include the opening cysteine and the closing phenylalanine or tryptophan. D genes are given only for firm matches. Only some rows state a clone size, as once, few, many or a class for expanded clones.

>TRBJ1-4|NA|TRBV5-1|NA
CASSLAFDNEKLFF
TGCGCCAGCAGCTTGGCGTTCGATAATGAAAAACTGTTTTTT
>TRBJ2-3|NA|TRBV7-2|NA
CASSLNGGGSTDTQYF
TGTGCCAGCAGCTTAAATGGCGGCGGGAGCACAGATACGCAGTATTTT
>TRBJ2-3|NA|TRBV7-2|few
CASSPRQGRDTQYF
TGTGCCAGCAGCCCCCGGCAGGGCAGGGATACGCAGTATTTT
>TRBJ2-2|NA|TRBV19|NA
CASSMAEGAGELFF
TGTGCCAGTAGTATGGCGGAAGGGGCCGGGGAGCTGTTTTTT
>TRBJ1-1|NA|TRBV7-2|NA
CASSLDGFRVNTEAFF
TGTGCCAGCAGCTTAGATGGCTTTCGGGTGAACACTGAAGCTTTCTTT
>TRBJ2-1|NA|TRBV6-6|NA
CASSWSRGVGYNEQFF
TGTGCCAGCAGTTGGAGCAGGGGGGTAGGCTACAATGAGCAGTTCTTC
>TRBJ2-5|NA|TRBV5-6|once
CASSLRGVSGTETQYF
TGTGCCAGCAGCTTAAGGGGGGTCAGCGGGACAGAGACCCAGTACTTC
>TRBJ1-4|TRBD1|TRBV6-1|NA
CASSPRQGAHSTNEKLFF
TGTGCCAGCAGCCCAAGACAGGGGGCGCATTCAACTAATGAAAAACTGTTTTTT
>TRBJ1-6|TRBD1|TRBV7-6|few
CASSLTRQGGSPLHF
TGTGCCAGCAGCTTAACCCGACAGGGTGGTTCACCCCTCCACTTT
>TRBJ2-5|TRBD2|TRBV20-1|NA
CSAREPSGPRTQYF
TGCAGTGCTAGAGAACCTAGCGGCCCTCGGACCCAGTACTTC
>TRBJ1-1|NA|TRBV6-1|few
CASSEAHRALNTEAFF
TGTGCCAGCAGTGAAGCGCACAGAGCCCTGAACACTGAAGCTTTCTTT
>TRBJ1-5|NA|TRBV4-3|NA
CASSQDVWDDRSWGNQPQHF
TGCGCCAGCAGCCAAGATGTCTGGGACGACAGGTCTTGGGGCAATCAGCCCCAGCATTTT
>TRBJ2-3|NA|TRBV20-1|NA
CSAAHGPTDTQYF
TGCAGTGCCGCCCACGGGCCCACAGATACGCAGTATTTT
>TRBJ2-1|NA|TRBV7-6|NA
CASSFLDGGASYNEQFF
TGTGCCAGCAGCTTTCTTGACGGCGGGGCTTCCTACAATGAGCAGTTCTTC
>TRBJ2-7|NA|TRBV6-2/TRBV6-3|NA
CASSYGGRYEQYF
TGTGCCAGCAGTTACGGGGGGCGGTACGAGCAGTACTTC
>TRBJ1-2|NA|TRBV7-2|many
CASSLFGGLMGGYTF
TGTGCCAGCAGCTTATTCGGGGGGCTCATGGGTGGCTACACCTTC
>TRBJ1-5|NA|TRBV19|once
CASTHGGWNNQPQHF
TGTGCCAGTACCCACGGTGGGTGGAACAATCAGCCCCAGCATTTT
>TRBJ1-1|TRBD1|TRBV7-8|NA
CASSTDRGQGTEAFF
TGTGCCAGCAGCACAGACAGGGGGCAGGGCACTGAAGCTTTCTTT
>TRBJ1-5|TRBD1|TRBV27|NA
CASSPFSRTGFGQPQHF
TGTGCCAGCAGTCCGTTCTCCCGGACAGGGTTTGGGCAGCCCCAGCATTTT
>TRBJ2-1|NA|TRBV7-7|few
CASSLGRDWFF
TGTGCCAGCAGCTTAGGGCGGGACTGGTTCTTC
>TRBJ2-1|TRBD2|TRBV11-2|once
CASSWGTSGRASFNEQFF
TGTGCCAGCAGCTGGGGGACTAGCGGGAGGGCCAGTTTCAATGAGCAGTTCTTC
>TRBJ1-6|NA|TRBV7-3|NA
CASSTEGGGNSPLHF
TGTGCCAGCAGCACTGAGGGAGGGGGAAATTCACCCCTCCACTTT
>TRBJ1-4|NA|TRBV6-1|NA
CASSEAGDSLLRGKLFF
TGTGCCAGCAGTGAAGCTGGAGACAGCCTCCTTAGAGGAAAACTGTTTTTT
>TRBJ2-3|TRBD2|TRBV20-1|NA
CSARGLAGAKTDTQYF
TGCAGTGCTAGGGGACTAGCGGGGGCCAAGACGGATACGCAGTATTTT
>TRBJ1-1|NA|TRBV6-6|NA
CASVGGVGTEAFF
TGTGCCAGCGTCGGAGGAGTCGGGACTGAAGCTTTCTTT
>TRBJ2-7|NA|TRBV7-2|few
CASSLVGGGTWSYEQYF
TGTGCCAGCAGCTTAGTCGGTGGGGGGACTTGGTCCTACGAGCAGTACTTC
>TRBJ1-1|NA|TRBV4-3|few
CASSQVYRFEAFF
TGCGCCAGCAGCCAAGTTTATCGGTTTGAAGCTTTCTTT
>TRBJ2-5|TRBD2|TRBV12-3/TRBV12-4|once
CASSLVGSGVGETQYF
TGTGCCAGCAGTTTAGTCGGTAGCGGGGTAGGAGAGACCCAGTACTTC
>TRBJ2-2|TRBD2|TRBV12-3/TRBV12-4|once
CASRGAGLMGGELFF
TGTGCCAGCAGGGGAGCGGGACTAATGGGTGGGGAGCTGTTTTTT